This T cell receptor (beta chain) was retrieved from a study of cytomegalovirus exposure and HLA in healthy donors. The wider study: Of over 350 genotyped donors, roughly 80% grouped in the Caucasian-associated ancestry cluster. Findings and limits, study-wide: Reportedly, fewer N-insertions than the roughly 700-donor mean appeared in an Asian-associated ancestry cluster in a later analysis. Several V segments, TRBV6-2 and TRBV6-3 among them, could not be told apart and were dropped.

The CDR3 extends over 13 amino acids. Trimming took 5 bases from V and 4 from J, leaving 8 bases between them. The germline V gene has CDR1 LNHDA and CDR2 SQIVND (reference sequence). Comment on this clone: Its antigen remains unknown.

Use of 60 Vbeta and 13 Jbeta primers characterized the PCR. Only in-frame clones appear in the TCRdb table, and some are missing; sequencing was by immunoSEQ multiplex PCR. The profile shows around 76,000 clones, roughly 70% of them singletons. The TCR sequence derives from a woman aged 50 to 60 in good health and CMV-seropositive. Sequenced sample: PBMCs. The V gene is TRBV19, the J gene TRBJ2-2; no clear D. The CDR3 protein is CASSGVITGELFF. In DNA form, the CDR3 reads TGTGCCAGTAGTGGAGTAATCACCGGGGAGCTGTTTTTT.